Listed below are T cell receptor beta chains from one sample, sequenced in a study of T cell responses to AZD1222 COVID-19 vaccine. Generated by immunoSEQ multiplex PCR, the TCRdb table keeps only in-frame clones and is missing some. The sample lists about 86,000 clones, nearly 90% occurring once. Sequenced material: peripheral blood, taken on day 0 of AZD1222 vaccination. The receptors originated from an adult in good health. Each CDR3 is given with its conserved first and last residue. The D gene is left open where the match is weak. Not all rows give a size; the values are once, few, many and, for expanded clones, a class.

D gene	V gene	clone size	J gene	CDR3 protein	CDR3 DNA
NA	TRBV18	once	TRBJ1-1	CASTGTPTEAFF	TGTGCCAGCACCGGGACACCTACTGAAGCTTTCTTT
NA	TRBV30	NA	TRBJ2-1	CACNRGNEQFF	TGTGCCTGTAATCGAGGGAATGAGCAGTTCTTC
NA	TRBV7-9	few	TRBJ2-1	CASSLREQGGNEQFF	TGTGCCAGCAGCTTAAGGGAACAGGGGGGGAATGAGCAGTTCTTC
TRBD1	TRBV5-1	NA	TRBJ1-2	CASRDDRDGYTF	TGCGCCAGCAGGGACGACAGGGATGGCTACACCTTC
NA	TRBV7-2	NA	TRBJ1-1	CASSSWAGDTEAFF	TGTGCCAGCAGCTCCTGGGCTGGGGACACTGAAGCTTTCTTT
NA	TRBV7-2	NA	TRBJ2-5	CASSFAKGETQYF	TGTGCCAGCAGCTTTGCTAAAGGGGAGACCCAGTACTTC
TRBD2	TRBV28	NA	TRBJ2-7	CASSFEREPPYEQYF	TGTGCCAGCAGTTTCGAGCGGGAGCCCCCCTACGAGCAGTACTTC
NA	TRBV7-3	NA	TRBJ1-3	CASSYGGGNTIYF	TGTGCCAGCAGCTATGGTGGTGGAAACACCATATATTTT
TRBD2	TRBV29-1	NA	TRBJ2-1	CSVDTSGFTSEQFF	TGCAGCGTCGATACTAGCGGGTTTACAAGTGAGCAGTTCTTC
NA	TRBV6-5	NA	TRBJ1-1	CASSLGGAGSEAFF	TGTGCCAGCAGCCTCGGGGGGGCCGGGAGTGAAGCTTTCTTT
TRBD2	TRBV4-2	NA	TRBJ2-2	CASSQDGRLAGVTGELFF	TGTGCCAGCAGCCAAGATGGGAGACTAGCGGGAGTGACCGGGGAGCTGTTTTTT
NA	TRBV18	NA	TRBJ1-2	CASSPLTELYGYTF	TGTGCCAGCTCACCACTGACCGAACTCTATGGCTACACCTTC
NA	TRBV6-1	NA	TRBJ1-2	CASSERSRGERGYTF	TGTGCCAGCAGTGAAAGATCGAGGGGGGAGCGCGGCTACACCTTC
NA	TRBV7-7	NA	TRBJ2-2	CASSLGGGAGTGELFF	TGTGCTAGCAGCTTAGGAGGGGGCGCGGGCACCGGGGAGCTGTTTTTT
NA	TRBV30	NA	TRBJ1-1	CAWSVLGINTEAFF	TGTGCCTGGAGTGTACTGGGTATAAACACTGAAGCTTTCTTT
TRBD2	TRBV6-2/TRBV6-3	NA	TRBJ2-1	CASSRLAGRDEQFF	TGTGCCAGCAGTCGACTAGCGGGGCGGGATGAGCAGTTCTTC
NA	TRBV7-3	NA	TRBJ1-1	CASSQGPGTEAFF	TGTGCCAGCAGCCAAGGGCCAGGCACTGAAGCTTTCTTT
NA	TRBV19	NA	TRBJ2-7	CASSITGNYEQYF	TGTGCCAGTAGTATAACAGGGAACTACGAGCAGTACTTC
NA	TRBV28	NA	TRBJ2-5	CASSFTRPGETQYF	TGTGCCAGCAGTTTCACCAGGCCTGGAGAGACCCAGTACTTC
TRBD2	TRBV4-3	NA	TRBJ2-7	CASSQDGGREGEQYF	TGCGCCAGCAGCCAAGATGGAGGGCGGGAGGGCGAGCAGTACTTC
TRBD2	TRBV5-5	NA	TRBJ2-1	CASSLDSGIYNEQFF	TGTGCCAGTAGCTTGGATAGCGGGATCTACAATGAGCAGTTCTTC
NA	TRBV7-8	NA	TRBJ2-6	CASSLSSGANVLTF	TGTGCCAGCAGCTTATCCTCTGGGGCCAACGTCCTGACTTTC
TRBD2	TRBV7-3	NA	TRBJ2-1	CASSLLADSYNEQFF	TGTGCCAGCAGCTTACTAGCGGACTCCTACAATGAGCAGTTCTTC
NA	TRBV30	NA	TRBJ2-3	CACARANTDTQYF	TGTGCCTGCGCGAGGGCTAACACAGATACGCAGTATTTT
NA	TRBV7-9	NA	TRBJ2-7	CASSLELYEQYF	TGTGCCAGCAGCTTGGAACTTTACGAGCAGTACTTC
NA	TRBV29-1	NA	TRBJ2-1	CSAHRGIGHNEQFF	TGCAGCGCCCATAGGGGGATCGGGCACAATGAGCAGTTCTTC
TRBD1	TRBV4-1	few	TRBJ2-6	CASSPGTGSSGANVLTF	TGCGCCAGCAGCCCTGGGACAGGGTCCTCTGGGGCCAACGTCCTGACTTTC
NA	TRBV28	NA	TRBJ2-7	CASSFWQGGPYEQYF	TGTGCCAGCAGTTTCTGGCAGGGTGGACCCTACGAGCAGTACTTC
TRBD2	TRBV28	once	TRBJ2-3	CASSLPRGGPGSRTQYF	TGTGCCAGCAGTCTCCCGAGGGGAGGGCCCGGATCTCGTACGCAGTATTTT